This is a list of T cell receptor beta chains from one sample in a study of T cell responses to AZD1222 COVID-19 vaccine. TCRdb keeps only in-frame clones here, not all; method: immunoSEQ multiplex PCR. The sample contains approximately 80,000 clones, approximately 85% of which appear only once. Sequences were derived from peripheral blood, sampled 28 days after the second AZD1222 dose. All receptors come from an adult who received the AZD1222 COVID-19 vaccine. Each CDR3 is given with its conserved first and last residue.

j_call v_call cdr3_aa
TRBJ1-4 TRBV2 CASTHEINEKLFF
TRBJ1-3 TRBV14 CASSQVGDAGNTIYF
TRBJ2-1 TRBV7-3 CASSPWGAGVMDSDNEQFF
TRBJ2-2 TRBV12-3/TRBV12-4 CASSWGMDGELFF
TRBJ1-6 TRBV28 CASSLPSNSPLHF
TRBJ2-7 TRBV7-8 CASSLTWEQYF
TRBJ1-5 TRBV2 CASLAHYRNSNQPQHF
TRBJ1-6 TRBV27 CASSRDYLSSYNSPLHF
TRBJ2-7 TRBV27 CASRWTGQAYEQYF
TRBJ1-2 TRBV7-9 CASSLGGDGGYTF
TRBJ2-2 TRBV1 CTSSQDRATNTGELFF
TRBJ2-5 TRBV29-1 CSVGVQETQYF
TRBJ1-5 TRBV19 CASSIGNQPQHF
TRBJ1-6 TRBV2 CASSVSDSPLHF
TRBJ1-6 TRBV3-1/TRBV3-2 CASSHSGTDNSPLHF
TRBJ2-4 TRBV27 CASSFSAGGRLAKNIQYF
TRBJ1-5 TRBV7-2 CASSYRQGSNNQPQHF
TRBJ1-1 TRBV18 CASSSNRGQRTEAFF
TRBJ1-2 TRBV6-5 CASKVRDSANYGYTF
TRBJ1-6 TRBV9 CASSVALSGPSNSPLHF
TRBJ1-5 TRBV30 CAWSVKGYGQPQHF
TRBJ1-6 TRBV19 CASSIQGTDFGSYNSPLHF
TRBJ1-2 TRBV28 CASSLSGTYGYTF
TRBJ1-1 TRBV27 CASSFYGNTEAFF
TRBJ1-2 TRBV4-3 CASSVGSGLDRGYGYTF
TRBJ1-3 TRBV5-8 CASSPRTGPGNTIYF
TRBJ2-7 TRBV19 CASSTQGGPYEQYF
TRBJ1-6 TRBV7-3 CASSLGGWSPLHF
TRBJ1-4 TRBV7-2 CASSWDTFNEKLFF
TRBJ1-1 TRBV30 CAWSVLRTDEAFF
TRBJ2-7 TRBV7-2 CASRLTGAYEQYF
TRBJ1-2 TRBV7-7 CASSWANYGYTF
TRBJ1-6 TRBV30 CAWSSNTSPLHF
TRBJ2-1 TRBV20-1 CSARHNEQFF
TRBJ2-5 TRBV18 CASSPPVKETQYF
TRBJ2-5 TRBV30 CAWSVRGGQETQYF